This TCR beta chain originates from a study of a mutant IDH1 vaccine in newly diagnosed glioma. Across the whole study: Vaccinations were initiated 4-6 weeks following radiotherapy alone, or were given together with temozolomide cycles. Pretreatment consisted of radiotherapy, temozolomide, or both, with most receiving both.

Profiled with immunoSEQ multiplex PCR; TCRdb holds only in-frame clones, not every one. The table has some 63,000 clones, about 74% seen once. Notes on the study in general: Whatever changes occurred in top peripheral T cell clonotypes seemed unrelated to pseudoprogression.

Time point meaning: week 35, safety follow-up. All doses held 300 ug of mutant IDH1 20-mer peptide, with topical imiquimod. Comment on this clone: The antigen is unknown.

The CDR3 has 14 residues. Germline loops: CDR1 KGHSH, CDR2 LQKENI. Trimming stripped 5 bases from V and 4 bases from J, with 15 bases between. The sample consisted of PBMCs, taken from a glioma patient whose treatment included an IDH1 peptide vaccine. The chain carries TRBV18 and TRBJ2-7; D gene uncertain. The sequence was obtained from a man aged 50 to 59 with glioma. DNA of the CDR3: TGTGCCAGCTCAGCATATGAAGGTCCTTACGAGCAGTACTTC. As protein: CASSAYEGPYEQYF. The full variable domain, its missing parts supplied by reference TRBV18 and TRBJ2-7, is NAGVMQNPRHLVRRRGQEARLRCSPMKGHSHVYWYRQLPEEGLKFMVYLQKENIIDESGMPKERFSAEFPKEGPSILRIQQVVRGDSAAYFCASSAYEGPYEQYFGPGTRLTVT.